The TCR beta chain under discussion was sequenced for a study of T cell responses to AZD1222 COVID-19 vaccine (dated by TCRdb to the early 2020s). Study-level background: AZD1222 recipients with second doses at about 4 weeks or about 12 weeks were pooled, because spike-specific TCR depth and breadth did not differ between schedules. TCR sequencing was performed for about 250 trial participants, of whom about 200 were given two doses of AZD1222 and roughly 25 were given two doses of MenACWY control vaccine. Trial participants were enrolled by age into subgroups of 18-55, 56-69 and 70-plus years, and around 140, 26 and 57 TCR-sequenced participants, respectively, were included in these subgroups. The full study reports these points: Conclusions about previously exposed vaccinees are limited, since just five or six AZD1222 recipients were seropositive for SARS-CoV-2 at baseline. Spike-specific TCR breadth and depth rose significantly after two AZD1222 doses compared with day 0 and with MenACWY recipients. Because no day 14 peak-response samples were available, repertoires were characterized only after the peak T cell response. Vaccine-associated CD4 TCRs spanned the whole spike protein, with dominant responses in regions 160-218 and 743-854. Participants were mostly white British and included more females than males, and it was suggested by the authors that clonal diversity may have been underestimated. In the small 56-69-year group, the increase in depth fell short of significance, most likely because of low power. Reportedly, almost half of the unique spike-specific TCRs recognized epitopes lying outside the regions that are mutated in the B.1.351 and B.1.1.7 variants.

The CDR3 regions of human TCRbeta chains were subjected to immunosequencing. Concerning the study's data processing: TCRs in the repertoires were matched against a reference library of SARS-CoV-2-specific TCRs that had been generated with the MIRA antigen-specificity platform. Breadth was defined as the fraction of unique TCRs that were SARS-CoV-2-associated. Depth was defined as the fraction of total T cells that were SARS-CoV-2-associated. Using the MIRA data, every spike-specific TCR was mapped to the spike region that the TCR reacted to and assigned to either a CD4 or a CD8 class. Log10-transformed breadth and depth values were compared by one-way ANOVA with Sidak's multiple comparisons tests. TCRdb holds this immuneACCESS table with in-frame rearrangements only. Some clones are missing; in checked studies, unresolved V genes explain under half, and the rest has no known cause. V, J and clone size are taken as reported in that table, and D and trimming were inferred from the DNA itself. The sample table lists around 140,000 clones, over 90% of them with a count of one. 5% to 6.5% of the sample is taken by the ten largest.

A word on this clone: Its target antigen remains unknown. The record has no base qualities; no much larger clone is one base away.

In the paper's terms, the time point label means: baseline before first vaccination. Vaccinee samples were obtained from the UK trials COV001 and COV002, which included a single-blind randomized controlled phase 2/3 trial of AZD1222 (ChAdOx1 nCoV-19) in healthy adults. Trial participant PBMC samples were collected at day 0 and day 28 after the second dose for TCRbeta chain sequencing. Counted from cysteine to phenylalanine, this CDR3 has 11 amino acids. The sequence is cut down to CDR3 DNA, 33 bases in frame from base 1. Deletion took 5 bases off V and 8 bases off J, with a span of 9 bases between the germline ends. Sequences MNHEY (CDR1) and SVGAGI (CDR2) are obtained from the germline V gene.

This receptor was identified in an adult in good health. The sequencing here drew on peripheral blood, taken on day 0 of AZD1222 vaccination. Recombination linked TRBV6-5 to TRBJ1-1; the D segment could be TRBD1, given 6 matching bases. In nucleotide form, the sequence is TGTGCCAGCAGTCCGGACAGAGAAGCTTTCTTT. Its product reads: CASSPDREAFF.